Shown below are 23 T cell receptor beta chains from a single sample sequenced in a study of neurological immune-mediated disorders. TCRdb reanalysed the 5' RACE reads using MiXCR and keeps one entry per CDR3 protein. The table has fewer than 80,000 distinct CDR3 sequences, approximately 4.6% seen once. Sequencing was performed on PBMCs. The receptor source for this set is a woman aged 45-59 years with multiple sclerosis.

The CDR3 protein is CASSLHNGGNEQFF. CDR3 coding DNA: TGTGCCAGCAGCCTACACAATGGGGGCAATGAGCAGTTCTTC. The genes are TRBV3-1 and TRBJ2-1; D is tentatively TRBD1 or TRBD2 (5 bases each). Germline V gene sequence: CDR1 LGHDT, CDR2 YNNKEL (reference sequence). The CDR3 consists of 14 residues. Trimming removed 4 bases from V and 6 bases from J, with 13 bases in between.

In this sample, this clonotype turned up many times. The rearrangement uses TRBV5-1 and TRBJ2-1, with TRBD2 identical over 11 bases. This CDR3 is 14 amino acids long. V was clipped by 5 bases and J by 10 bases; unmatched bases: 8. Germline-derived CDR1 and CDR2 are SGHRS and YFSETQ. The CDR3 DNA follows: TGCGCCAGCAGAATAGCGGGGGGGCCGGGGGAGCAGTTCTTC. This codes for CASRIAGGPGEQFF. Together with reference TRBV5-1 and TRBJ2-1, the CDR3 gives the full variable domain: KAGVTQTPRYLIKTRGQQVTLSCSPISGHRSVSWYQQTPGQGLQFLFEYFSETQRNKGNFPGRFSGRQFSNSRSEMNVSTLELGDSALYLCASRIAGGPGEQFFGPGTRLTVL.

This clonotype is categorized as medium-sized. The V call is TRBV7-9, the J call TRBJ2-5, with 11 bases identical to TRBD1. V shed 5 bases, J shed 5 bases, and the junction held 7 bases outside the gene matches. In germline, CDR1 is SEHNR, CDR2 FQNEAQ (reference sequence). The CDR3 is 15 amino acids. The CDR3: CASSPTGTGGETQYF. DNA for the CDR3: TGTGCCAGCAGCCCAACCGGGACAGGGGGGGAGACCCAGTACTTC. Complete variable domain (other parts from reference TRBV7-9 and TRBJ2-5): DTGVSQNPRHKITKRGQNVTFRCDPISEHNRLYWYRQTLGQGPEFLTYFQNEAQLEKSRLLSDRFSAERPKGSFSTLEIQRTEQGDSAMYLCASSPTGTGGETQYFGPGTRLLVL.

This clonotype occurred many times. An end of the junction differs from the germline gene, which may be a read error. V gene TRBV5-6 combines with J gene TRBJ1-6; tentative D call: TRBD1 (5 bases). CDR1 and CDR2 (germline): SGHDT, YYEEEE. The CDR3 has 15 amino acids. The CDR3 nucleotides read TGTGCCAGCAGCTTGGGGGAGGGGCCCAATTCACCCCTCAACTTT. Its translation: CASSLGEGPNSPLNF.

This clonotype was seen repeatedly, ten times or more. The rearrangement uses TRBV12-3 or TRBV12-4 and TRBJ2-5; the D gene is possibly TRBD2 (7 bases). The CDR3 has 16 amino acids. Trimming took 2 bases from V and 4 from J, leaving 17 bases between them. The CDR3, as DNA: TGTGCCAGCAGTTTACATGGGGGGGGGCCAGCAGAGACCCAGTACTTC. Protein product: CASSLHGGGPAETQYF.

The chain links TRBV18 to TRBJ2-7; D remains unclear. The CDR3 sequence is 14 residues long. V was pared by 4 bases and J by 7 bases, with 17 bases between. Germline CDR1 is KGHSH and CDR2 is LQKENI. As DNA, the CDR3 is TGTGCCAGCTCACATTCGCTAACTGGGGAAGAGCAGTACTTC. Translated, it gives CASSHSLTGEEQYF.

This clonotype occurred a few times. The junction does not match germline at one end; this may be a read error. The CDR3 loop is CSARNTRGGDSYNSPLNF. The CDR3 nucleotides are TGCAGTGCTAGAAACACCCGGGGAGGAGATTCGTATAATTCACCCCTCAACTTT. The V gene is TRBV20-1, the J gene TRBJ1-6; D call uncertain. The CDR3 spans 18 residues. In germline, CDR1 is DFQATT, CDR2 SNEGSKA (reference sequence).

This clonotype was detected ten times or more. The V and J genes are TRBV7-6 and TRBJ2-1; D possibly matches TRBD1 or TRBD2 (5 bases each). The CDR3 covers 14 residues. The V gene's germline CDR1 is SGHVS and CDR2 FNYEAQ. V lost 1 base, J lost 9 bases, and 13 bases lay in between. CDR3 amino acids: CASSLVSGTGEQFF. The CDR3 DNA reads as TGTGCCAGCAGCTTAGTATCTGGGACGGGTGAGCAGTTCTTC.

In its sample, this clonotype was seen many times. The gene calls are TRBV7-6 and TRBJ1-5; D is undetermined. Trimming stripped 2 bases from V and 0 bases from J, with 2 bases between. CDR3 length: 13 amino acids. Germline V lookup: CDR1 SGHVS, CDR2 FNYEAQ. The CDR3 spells CASSLNSNQPQHF. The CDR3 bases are TGTGCCAGCAGCTTAAATAGCAATCAGCCCCAGCATTTT.

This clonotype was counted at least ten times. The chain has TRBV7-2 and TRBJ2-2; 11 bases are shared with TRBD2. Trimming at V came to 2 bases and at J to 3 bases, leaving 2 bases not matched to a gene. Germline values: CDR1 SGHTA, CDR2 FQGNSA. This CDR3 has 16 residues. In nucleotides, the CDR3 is TGTGCCAGCAGCTTATTAGCGGGGGGGTACACCGGGGAGCTGTTTTTT. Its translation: CASSLLAGGYTGELFF.

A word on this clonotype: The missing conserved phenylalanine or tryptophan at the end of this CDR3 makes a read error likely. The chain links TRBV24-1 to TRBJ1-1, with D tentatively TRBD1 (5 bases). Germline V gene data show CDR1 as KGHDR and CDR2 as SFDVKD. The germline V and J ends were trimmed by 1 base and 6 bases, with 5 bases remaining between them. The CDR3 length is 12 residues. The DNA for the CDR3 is TGTGCCACCAGTGATTTAGGGGCTGAAGCTTTCAAT. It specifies CATSDLGAEAFN.

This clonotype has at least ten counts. This CDR3 reads CASSFPTNEQFF. The CDR3 nucleotides read TGTGCCAGCAGCTTTCCTACCAATGAGCAGTTCTTC. The chain couples TRBV7-2 to TRBJ2-1; no reliable D call. The germline V gene encodes CDR1 SGHTA and CDR2 FQGNSA. V dropped 3 bases and J dropped 6 bases, with 6 bases sitting between them. The CDR3 has 12 residues.

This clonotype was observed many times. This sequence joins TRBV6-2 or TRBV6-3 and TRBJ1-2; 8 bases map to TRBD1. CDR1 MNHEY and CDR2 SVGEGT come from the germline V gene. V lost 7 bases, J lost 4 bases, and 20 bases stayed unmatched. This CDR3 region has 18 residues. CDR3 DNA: TGTGCCAGCACCGCCTCGCTGGACAGGGAACAAGTCGTCTATGGCTACACCTTC. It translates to CASTASLDREQVVYGYTF.

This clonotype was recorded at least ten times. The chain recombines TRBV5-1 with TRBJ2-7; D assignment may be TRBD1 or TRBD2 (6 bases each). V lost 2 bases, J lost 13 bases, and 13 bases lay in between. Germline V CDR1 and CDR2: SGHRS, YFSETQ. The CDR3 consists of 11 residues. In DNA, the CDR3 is TGCGCCAGCAGCTTCGGGGGCTACTTCTACTTC. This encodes CASSFGGYFYF.

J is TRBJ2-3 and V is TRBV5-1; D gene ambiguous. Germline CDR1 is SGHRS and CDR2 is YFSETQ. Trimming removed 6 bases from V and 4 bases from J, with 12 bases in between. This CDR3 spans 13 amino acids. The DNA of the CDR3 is TGCGCCAGCACCTCACGAGGCTCAGATACGCAGTATTTT. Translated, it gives CASTSRGSDTQYF.

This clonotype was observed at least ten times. The CDR3 DNA sequence: TGTGCCAGCAGCTTTACACCGGGACAGGGTGGGACTCTGGATAATTCACCCCTCCACTTT. Protein: CASSFTPGQGGTLDNSPLHF. The chain joins TRBV7-2 to TRBJ1-6; 9 nucleotides align to TRBD1. V gave up 3 bases and J gave up 5 bases; unmatched junction bases: 17. CDR3 size: 20 residues. The germline CDR1 and CDR2 sequences are SGHTA and FQGNSA.

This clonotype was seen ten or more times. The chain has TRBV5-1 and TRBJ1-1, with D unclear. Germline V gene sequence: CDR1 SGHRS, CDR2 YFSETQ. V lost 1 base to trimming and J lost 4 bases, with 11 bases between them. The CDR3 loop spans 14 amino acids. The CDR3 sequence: CASSLWQAGTEAFF. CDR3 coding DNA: TGCGCCAGCAGCTTGTGGCAGGCAGGCACTGAAGCTTTCTTT.

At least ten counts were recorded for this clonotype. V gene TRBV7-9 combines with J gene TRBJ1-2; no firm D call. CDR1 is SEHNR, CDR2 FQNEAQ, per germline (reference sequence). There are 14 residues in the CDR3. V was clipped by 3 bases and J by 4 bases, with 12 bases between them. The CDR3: CASSLEATLYGYTF. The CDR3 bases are TGTGCCAGCAGCTTGGAAGCGACACTCTATGGCTACACCTTC.

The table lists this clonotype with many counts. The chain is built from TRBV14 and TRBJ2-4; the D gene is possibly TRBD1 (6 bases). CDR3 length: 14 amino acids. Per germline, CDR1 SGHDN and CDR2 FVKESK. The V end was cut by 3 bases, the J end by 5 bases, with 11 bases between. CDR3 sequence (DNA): TGTGCCAGCAGCCAGCCGGGACACGAAAACATTCAGTACTTC. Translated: CASSQPGHENIQYF.

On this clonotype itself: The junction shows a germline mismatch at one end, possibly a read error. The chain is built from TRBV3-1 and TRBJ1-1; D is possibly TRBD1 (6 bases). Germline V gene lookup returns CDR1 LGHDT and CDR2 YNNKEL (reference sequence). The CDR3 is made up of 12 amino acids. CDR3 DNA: TGTGCCAGCAGCAAAGATCTGGGGGCTGCTTTCTTT. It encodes CASSKDLGAAFF. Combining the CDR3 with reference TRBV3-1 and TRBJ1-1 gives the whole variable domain DTAVSQTPKYLVTQMGNDKSIKCEQNLGHDTMYWYKQDSKKFLKIMFSYNNKELIINETVPNRFSPKSPDKAHLNLHINSLELGDSAVYFCASSKDLGAAFFGQGTRLTVV.

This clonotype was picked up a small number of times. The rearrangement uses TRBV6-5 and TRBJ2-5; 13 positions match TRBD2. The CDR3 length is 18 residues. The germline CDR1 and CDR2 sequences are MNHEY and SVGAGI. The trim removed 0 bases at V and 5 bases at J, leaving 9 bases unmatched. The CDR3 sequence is CASSYSKGLAGSWETQYF. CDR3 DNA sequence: TGTGCCAGCAGTTACTCGAAGGGACTAGCGGGGTCCTGGGAGACCCAGTACTTC.

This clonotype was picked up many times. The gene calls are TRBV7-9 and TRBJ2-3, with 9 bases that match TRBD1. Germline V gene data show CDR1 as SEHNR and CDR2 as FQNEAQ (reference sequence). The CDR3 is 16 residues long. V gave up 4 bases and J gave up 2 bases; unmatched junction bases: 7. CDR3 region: CASSSPGDRVTDTQYF. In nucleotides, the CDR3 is TGTGCCAGCAGCTCGCCAGGGGACAGGGTCACAGATACGCAGTATTTT. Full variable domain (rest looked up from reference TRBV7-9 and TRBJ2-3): DTGVSQNPRHKITKRGQNVTFRCDPISEHNRLYWYRQTLGQGPEFLTYFQNEAQLEKSRLLSDRFSAERPKGSFSTLEIQRTEQGDSAMYLCASSSPGDRVTDTQYFGPGTRLTVL.

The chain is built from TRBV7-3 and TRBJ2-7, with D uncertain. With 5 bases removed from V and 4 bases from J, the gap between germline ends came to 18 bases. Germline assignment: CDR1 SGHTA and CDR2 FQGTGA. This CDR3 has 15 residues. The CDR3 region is CASSPHSGGNYEQYF. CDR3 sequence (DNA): TGTGCCAGCAGCCCGCACTCGGGCGGAAATTACGAGCAGTACTTC.